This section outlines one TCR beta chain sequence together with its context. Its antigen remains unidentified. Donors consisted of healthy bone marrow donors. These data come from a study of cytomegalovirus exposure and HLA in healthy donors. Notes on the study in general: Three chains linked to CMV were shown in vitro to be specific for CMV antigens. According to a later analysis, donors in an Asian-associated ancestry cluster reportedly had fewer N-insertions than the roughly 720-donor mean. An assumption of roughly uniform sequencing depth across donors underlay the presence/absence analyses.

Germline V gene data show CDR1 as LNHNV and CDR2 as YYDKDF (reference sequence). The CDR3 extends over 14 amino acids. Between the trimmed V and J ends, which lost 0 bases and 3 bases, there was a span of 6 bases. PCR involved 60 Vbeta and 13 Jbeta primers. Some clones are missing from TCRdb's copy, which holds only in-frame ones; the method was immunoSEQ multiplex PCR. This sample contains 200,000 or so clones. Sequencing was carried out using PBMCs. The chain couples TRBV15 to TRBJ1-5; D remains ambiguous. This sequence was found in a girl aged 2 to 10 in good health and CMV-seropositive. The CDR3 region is CATSRDLFNQPQHF. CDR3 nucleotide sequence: TGTGCCACCAGCAGAGACTTATTCAATCAGCCCCAGCATTTT.